This T cell receptor beta chain was captured in a study of control samples from healthy donors and cancer patients. The assay was immunoSEQ multiplex PCR, and TCRdb's table has in-frame clones only and misses some. The data hold 60,000 to 80,000 clones, with roughly nine tenths observed a single time. From germline, CDR1 is MDHEN and CDR2 SYDVKM. The CDR3 has 15 residues. V gave up 5 bases and J gave up 5 bases; unmatched junction bases: 5. This TCR was recovered from a woman aged 45 to 65 in good health. The sequencing sample was made of blood. The rearrangement uses TRBV28 and TRBJ1-5; 11 bases line up with TRBD1. CDR3 residues: CASSDGTGGDQPQHF. The CDR3 DNA reads as TGTGCCAGCAGTGACGGGACAGGGGGGGATCAGCCCCAGCATTTT. Full variable domain (remainder filled in from reference TRBV28 and TRBJ1-5): DVKVTQSSRYLVKRTGEKVFLECVQDMDHENMFWYRQDPGLGLRLIYFSYDVKMKEKGDIPEGYSVSREKKERFSLILESASTNQTSMYLCASSDGTGGDQPQHFGDGTRLSIL.